The 26 T cell receptor beta chains below were found in one sample sequenced in a study of CD8 T cells in Susac syndrome. RNA totalling roughly 0.45 to 1 ug underwent reverse transcription with random hexamers. TCRdb analysed the immunoSEQ multiplex PCR reads with MiXCR anew, one entry per CDR3 protein. The sample gives around 120,000 distinct CDR3 sequences, roughly 94% of which show up once; around 0.12% is in the top ten. Specimen: CD4+ T cells from PBMCs. The receptor set was obtained from a human donor with multiple sclerosis.

This chain uses TRBV5-1 with TRBJ2-7, with 7 bases identical to TRBD1. V dropped 0 bases and J dropped 6; count of bases not matched to a gene: 9. CDR3 length: 15 residues. In germline, CDR1 is SGHRS, CDR2 YFSETQ. DNA for the CDR3: TGCGCCAGCAGCTTGGCCGGGGTGACAGGGAGCGAGCAGTACTTC. Translated: CASSLAGVTGSEQYF.

The chain employs TRBV12-3 or TRBV12-4 and TRBJ1-2; no firm D call. V shed 1 base and J shed 4 bases, with 10 bases lying between them. The CDR3 spans 14 residues. This chain's CDR3 is CASSLEWQSYGYTF. The CDR3 bases are TGTGCCAGCAGTTTAGAGTGGCAGTCCTATGGCTACACCTTC.

The rearrangement uses TRBV5-6 and TRBJ1-2; possibly TRBD1 for D (5 bases). The ends were cut back, 7 bases at V and 7 bases at J, with 17 bases in the middle. Germline V gene data show CDR1 as SGHDT and CDR2 as YYEEEE. The CDR3 sequence is 13 residues long. CDR3 in DNA: TGTGCCAGCGGCGTCGTGATGGGGCTTGGCTACACCTTC. This gives the protein CASGVVMGLGYTF.

To note about this clonotype: At one end, the junction sequence differs from germline, possibly due to a read error. This chain connects TRBV19 to TRBJ1-6; unclear D gene. There are 16 residues in the CDR3. The germline V gene has CDR1 LNHDA and CDR2 SQIVND (reference sequence). The CDR3 loop is CASTPATLAGNSPLHF. CDR3 bases: TGTGCCAGTACCCCGGCCACCCTAGCGGGTAATTCGCCCCTCCACTTT.

The V and J genes are TRBV3-1 and TRBJ2-5; 15 nucleotides line up with TRBD2. The V and J ends lost 5 bases and 4 bases, in that order; junction bases with no gene match: 8. The CDR3 has 17 residues. Germline CDR1 is LGHDT and CDR2 is YNNKEL (reference sequence). The chain's CDR3 is CASSFRTSGRAGETQYF. CDR3 DNA: TGTGCCAGCAGCTTTCGGACTAGCGGGAGGGCCGGAGAGACCCAGTACTTC.

V and J are TRBV5-1 and TRBJ1-4; D is unclear. This CDR3 has 15 amino acids. Germline V gene lookup returns CDR1 SGHRS and CDR2 YFSETQ. Trimming pared 3 bases from V and 6 bases from J, leaving 15 bases between. As DNA, the CDR3 is TGCGCCAGCAGCTCAGGAGACACGGACTATGAAAAACTGTTTTTT. Protein sequence: CASSSGDTDYEKLFF.

V is TRBV2 and J is TRBJ2-3; no clear D. The CDR3 has 11 residues. Germline CDR1 is SNHLY and CDR2 is FYNNEI. The ends were cut back, 1 base at V and 6 bases at J, with 2 bases in the middle. The CDR3: CASSEEDTQYF. The CDR3 DNA reads as TGTGCCAGCAGTGAAGAGGATACGCAGTATTTT.

V and J are TRBV30 and TRBJ1-5; no clear D gene. Germline CDR1 GTSNPN, CDR2 SVGIG (reference sequence). V was cut by 3 bases and J by 6 bases, with 12 bases left in between. This CDR3 region has 13 residues. CDR3 residues: CAWSPPFGQPQHF. CDR3 nucleotides: TGTGCCTGGAGCCCGCCTTTTGGTCAGCCCCAGCATTTT.

The V call is TRBV10-3, the J call TRBJ2-1, with 9 bases aligning to TRBD1. Germline lookup yields CDR1 ENHRY and CDR2 SYGVKD. The CDR3 contains 16 residues. The ends lost 4 bases at V and 3 bases at J; junction bases unmatched: 7. The CDR3 region has the DNA TGTGCCATCAGTGTAAGGGGACAGGGTGGCTACAATGAGCAGTTCTTC. This sequence encodes CAISVRGQGGYNEQFF.

The gene calls are TRBV4-3 and TRBJ2-5; TRBD1 matches 8 bases. The length of the CDR3 is 15 residues. V was pared by 3 bases and J by 2 bases, with 5 bases of the junction left unmatched. From germline, CDR1 is LGHNA and CDR2 YSLEER. The CDR3 DNA sequence: TGCGCCAGCAGCCATAACAGGGGGACTCAAGAGACCCAGTACTTC. It translates to CASSHNRGTQETQYF.

The chain combines TRBV7-9 with TRBJ1-2; D not certain. This CDR3 is 13 amino acids long. Deletions cut 6 bases from V and 5 bases from J, with 13 bases between. The V gene's germline CDR1 is SEHNR and CDR2 FQNEAQ (reference sequence). CDR3 protein: CASRGDANYGYTF. DNA for the CDR3: TGTGCCAGCAGGGGAGACGCGAATTATGGCTACACCTTC.

V usage is TRBV29-1 and J usage is TRBJ2-6; D gene uncertain. Germline CDR1 reads SQVTM; CDR2 reads ANQGSEA. The CDR3 consists of 14 residues. Trimming stripped 6 bases from V and 0 bases from J, with 9 bases between. In nucleotides, the CDR3 is TGCAGCGTCCATTCGGACTCTGGGGCCAACGTCCTGACTTTC. Its translation is CSVHSDSGANVLTF.

The genes are TRBV3-1 and TRBJ2-1; D ambiguous. Germline lookup yields CDR1 LGHDT and CDR2 YNNKEL (reference sequence). The V end lost 0 bases, the J end lost 4 bases, and 7 bases lay between the germline ends. This CDR3 region has 14 residues. In DNA, the CDR3 is TGTGCCAGCAGCCAAGATCGCCTATACAATGAGCAGTTCTTC. It is translated as CASSQDRLYNEQFF.

Regarding this clonotype: One end of the junction fails to match germline, which may point to a read error. V and J are TRBV6-6 and TRBJ1-6; possibly TRBD1 for D (5 bases). The CDR3 loop spans 11 amino acids. Germline-derived CDR1 and CDR2 are MNHNY and SVGAGI (reference sequence). The CDR3 here is CASNPGTVFYF. The CDR3 bases are TGTGCCAGCAACCCCGGGACGGTCTTTTACTTT.

In this sample, this clonotype turned up once. The chain combines TRBV7-2 with TRBJ2-2; 12 bases agree with TRBD2. Germline trimming cut 2 bases from V and 4 bases from J; bases unmatched to any gene: 2. CDR1 and CDR2 from the germline V gene are SGHTA and FQGNSA. This CDR3 region has 16 residues. CDR3: CASSLLAGGGTGELFF. CDR3 bases: TGTGCCAGCAGCTTACTAGCGGGAGGGGGCACCGGGGAGCTGTTTTTT.

V and J are TRBV12-3 or TRBV12-4 and TRBJ1-4; D is ambiguous. This CDR3 contains 13 residues. V was cut by 6 bases and J by 6 bases, with 11 bases left in between. The CDR3 spells CASRPTWDEKLFF. The CDR3 region has the DNA TGTGCCAGCAGACCAACGTGGGATGAAAAACTGTTTTTT.

Written as DNA, the CDR3 is TGTGCCAGCAGCTTAGTCCCTCGGAGTGGTGGAACAGATACGCAGTATTTT. It codes for CASSLVPRSGGTDTQYF. This chain connects TRBV7-9 to TRBJ2-3; no reliable D call. V was trimmed by 1 base and J by 3 bases, leaving 17 bases between them. Per the germline V gene, CDR1 is SEHNR and CDR2 is FQNEAQ (reference sequence). The CDR3 runs 17 residues.

The table lists this clonotype with a count of one. The chain couples TRBV2 to TRBJ2-1; no definite D call. The CDR3 is 13 amino acids. V dropped 6 bases and J dropped 9 bases, with 15 bases sitting between them. The germline CDR1 and CDR2 sequences are SNHLY and FYNNEI. CDR3 in amino acids: CASRKPLRSEQFF. CDR3 nucleotide sequence: TGTGCCAGCAGAAAGCCTCTCCGAAGTGAGCAGTTCTTC.

The J gene is TRBJ2-6, the V gene TRBV7-9, with D tentatively TRBD1 (5 bases). Trimming took 1 base from V and 0 from J, leaving 13 bases between them. The V gene's germline CDR1 is SEHNR and CDR2 FQNEAQ (reference sequence). The CDR3 extends over 18 amino acids. The CDR3 sequence is CASSLGTFPNSGANVLTF. DNA for the CDR3: TGTGCCAGCAGCTTAGGGACATTCCCTAACTCTGGGGCCAACGTCCTGACTTTC.

The chain joins TRBV9 to TRBJ2-4; 9 bases map to TRBD1. V dropped 3 bases and J dropped 9; count of bases not matched to a gene: 1. This CDR3 spans 12 amino acids. Germline V gives CDR1 SGDLS, CDR2 YYNGEE. The DNA for the CDR3 is TGTGCCAGCAGCGGACAGGGGGGCATTCAGTACTTC. Protein product: CASSGQGGIQYF.

The CDR3 loop reads CASSINRVELFF. The DNA of the CDR3 is TGTGCCAGCAGCATAAACAGGGTTGAGCTGTTTTTT. V is TRBV7-9 and J is TRBJ1-4, with D tentatively TRBD1 (6 bases). The CDR3 runs to 12 residues. Trimming stripped 5 bases from V and 14 bases from J, with 15 bases between. Germline V gene lookup returns CDR1 SEHNR and CDR2 FQNEAQ (reference sequence).

The rearrangement uses TRBV5-4 and TRBJ1-1; the match to TRBD1 covers 12 bases. The V gene end was trimmed by 2 bases and the J gene end by 4 bases; junction bases not matched to a gene: 9. CDR1 is SGHNT, CDR2 YYREEE, per germline (reference sequence). This CDR3 has 17 amino acids. The CDR3 coding sequence is TGTGCCAGCAGCTTAGACCGGGACAGGGGGCTGGGCACTGAAGCTTTCTTT. Protein sequence: CASSLDRDRGLGTEAFF.

This sequence joins TRBV19 and TRBJ1-2, with no clear D. The CDR3 totals 13 residues. Germline assignment: CDR1 LNHDA and CDR2 SQIVND (reference sequence). V was shortened by 7 bases and J by 1 base, with 10 bases between the two germline ends. CDR3 sequence (DNA): TGTGCCAGTACCCTGACTGATAACTATGGCTACACCTTC. It translates to CASTLTDNYGYTF. Filled out from reference TRBV19 and TRBJ1-2, the complete variable domain reads DGGITQSPKYLFRKEGQNVTLSCEQNLNHDAMYWYRQDPGQGLRLIYYSQIVNDFQKGDIAEGYSVSREKKESFPLTVTSAQKNPTAFYLCASTLTDNYGYTFGSGTRLTVV.

The genes are TRBV27 and TRBJ1-1; 7 bases are shared with TRBD1. Trimming at V came to 3 bases and at J to 3 bases, leaving 7 bases not matched to a gene. CDR1 and CDR2 (germline): MNHEY, SMNVEV (reference sequence). This CDR3 spans 15 amino acids. This CDR3 reads CASSFPGTAHTEAFF. The CDR3 DNA sequence: TGTGCCAGCAGTTTCCCCGGGACAGCCCACACTGAAGCTTTCTTT.

This chain connects TRBV4-2 to TRBJ1-1; possible D gene TRBD1, 6 bases. V was clipped by 0 bases and J by 2 bases, with 10 bases between them. The CDR3 has 15 amino acids. Germline assignment: CDR1 LGHNA and CDR2 YNFKEQ. The CDR3, as DNA: TGTGCCAGCAGCCAAGATCGGGGGCGTAACACTGAAGCTTTCTTT. Translated: CASSQDRGRNTEAFF.

The chain joins TRBV3-1 to TRBJ1-1, with 8 bases identical to TRBD1. The V segment lost 1 base and the J segment 6 bases; nucleotides outside the gene matches: 10. This CDR3 is built from 16 residues. Germline loops: CDR1 LGHDT, CDR2 YNNKEL (reference sequence). The CDR3 coding sequence is TGTGCCAGCAGCCAAGGAAGGACAGGGCGTACGTCTGAAGCTTTCTTT. It specifies CASSQGRTGRTSEAFF.